This T cell receptor (beta chain) stems from a study of T cell responses to AZD1222 COVID-19 vaccine. Points from the study as a whole: Within unmutated variant regions lay the reported targets of nearly half of spike-specific TCRs. Repertoires were obtained solely post-peak T cell response. Vaccine-related CD4 TCRs covered spike, predominating at 160-218 and 743-854. Donors were largely white British and mainly female; clonal diversity was possibly underestimated.

The method was immunoSEQ multiplex PCR; TCRdb's version includes in-frame clones alone and lacks a portion of them. The sample contains 66,000 or so clones, 70% to 80% of which appear only once. Germline V lookup: CDR1 GTSNPN, CDR2 SVGIG (reference sequence). Trimming stripped 2 bases from V and 2 bases from J, with 7 bases between. The CDR3 has 13 amino acids. Turning to this clone: What it binds is unknown.

This sequence was found in an adult in good health. Source: peripheral blood, taken on day 0 of MenACWY control vaccination. The chain has TRBV30 and TRBJ1-5; D not certain. In DNA form, the CDR3 reads TGTGCCTGGAGTAAAGAGGGCAATCAGCCCCAGCATTTT. Its protein product is CAWSKEGNQPQHF.